This T cell receptor beta chain is from a study of blood T cells in healthy people across ages. Broader study findings: Naive T cell percentage strongly correlated with TCR beta diversity.

A note on this clonotype: Antigen specificity is unknown.

The total RNA that was extracted per sample amounted to at least 5 micrograms. Germline values: CDR1 SGDLS, CDR2 YYNGEE. This CDR3 has 13 amino acids. V lost 3 bases to trimming and J lost 6 bases, with 10 bases between them. Combining a sample-barcoded 5' primer with a J-beta primer mix, a second PCR ran for roughly 7 to 12 cycles. TCRdb recomputed calls from the 5' RACE reads with MiXCR, one row per CDR3 protein. Altogether around 1,500,000 distinct CDR3 sequences are present, about 28% being singletons, with the ten largest covering 7.7%. The material sequenced was blood. This chain links TRBV9 with TRBJ1-5, with D unclear. The clonotype originates from a woman under 40 in good health. CDR3 in amino acids: CASSAEDGQPQHF. Here the CDR3 DNA reads TGTGCCAGCAGCGCCGAGGACGGTCAGCCCCAGCATTTT.